These 3 T cell receptor beta chains share one sample of origin, sequenced in a study of blood T cells in healthy people across ages. Sample-barcoded 5' priming and a J-beta primer mix drove a second PCR of about 6 to 12 cycles. Each CDR3 protein is one row after TCRdb ran MiXCR on the 5' RACE reads. The data hold roughly 730,000 distinct CDR3 sequences, with 45% to 70% observed a single time. Sequencing used blood. These receptor sequences come from a man in his forties in good health.

The chain has TRBV28 and TRBJ2-5; maybe TRBD1 (5 bases). This CDR3 has 13 amino acids. From germline, CDR1 is MDHEN and CDR2 SYDVKM. Deletions cut 7 bases from V and 7 bases from J, with 16 bases between. The CDR3 DNA sequence: TGTGCCAGCACCACGACAGTTCTTGGGACCCAGTACTTC. The encoded protein is CASTTTVLGTQYF.

The chain has TRBV29-1 and TRBJ2-5; TRBD2 matches 9 bases. The V and J ends lost 6 bases and 4 bases, in that order; junction bases with no gene match: 6. Germline CDR1 reads SQVTM; CDR2 reads ANQGSEA. The CDR3 has 13 residues. The CDR3 DNA follows: TGCAGCGTGGATGGGCGGGGGGGAGAGACCCAGTACTTC. Its protein product is CSVDGRGGETQYF.

CDR3 nucleotides: TGTGCCATCAGTGAGTCGGTTAGCGGGCGGAGCTCCTACAATGAGCAGTACTTC. Translated: CAISESVSGRSSYNEQYF. This chain joins TRBV10-3 and TRBJ2-1, with 7 bases aligning to TRBD2. Gene TRBJ2-7 matches the end of the DNA better, so the J call may be wrong. The CDR3 contains 18 residues. Per germline, CDR1 ENHRY and CDR2 SYGVKD.